The entry that follows covers one T cell receptor beta chain sequence. The data stem from a study of blood T cell repertoires in COVID-19. At the level of the study: Sources were T cells, B-cell-depleted T cells, or PBMCs; the material itself was cDNA or gDNA.

In the authors' workflow: Cell counts per sample came from amplifying reference gene primers. Profiling relied on immunoSEQ multiplex PCR, and the TCRdb table lists in-frame clones only, not all of them. D and trimming were read from the DNA, whereas the V and J calls and clone size are those reported in that table. The sample has roughly 79,000 clones; 87% are singletons. This CDR3 region has 15 residues. Trimming removed 1 base from V and 6 bases from J, with 10 bases in between. The germline CDR1 and CDR2 sequences are SGHAT and FQNNGV. This receptor was taken from a woman aged 45-60 years with acute or convalescent COVID-19. The genes are TRBV11-2 and TRBJ1-6; possibly TRBD1 for D (6 bases). The sequenced material came from peripheral blood. The CDR3 bases are TGTGCCAGCAGCTTAGGCAGGGGCGGTAATTCACCCCTCCACTTT. It specifies CASSLGRGGNSPLHF.